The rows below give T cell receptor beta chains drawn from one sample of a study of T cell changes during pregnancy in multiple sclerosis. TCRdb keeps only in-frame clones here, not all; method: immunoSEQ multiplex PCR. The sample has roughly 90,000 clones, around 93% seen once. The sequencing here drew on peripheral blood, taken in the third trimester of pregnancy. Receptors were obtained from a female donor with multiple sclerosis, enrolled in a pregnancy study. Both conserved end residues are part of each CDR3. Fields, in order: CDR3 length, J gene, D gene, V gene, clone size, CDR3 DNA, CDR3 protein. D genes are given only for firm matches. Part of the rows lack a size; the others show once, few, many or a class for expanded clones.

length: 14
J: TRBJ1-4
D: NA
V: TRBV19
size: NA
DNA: TGTGCCAGTAGTACCCAGTGGACTAATGAAAAACTGTTTTTT
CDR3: CASSTQWTNEKLFF

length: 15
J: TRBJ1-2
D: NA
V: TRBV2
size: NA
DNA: TGTGCCAGCAGTGAAGCGGCGGGGCGCCTCTATGGCTACACCTTC
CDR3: CASSEAAGRLYGYTF

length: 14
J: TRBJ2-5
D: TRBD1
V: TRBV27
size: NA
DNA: TGTGCCAGCAGCCTCCGGGACAGGGGTGAGACCCAGTACTTC
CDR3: CASSLRDRGETQYF

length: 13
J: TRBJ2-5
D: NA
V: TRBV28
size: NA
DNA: TGTGCCAGCAGAGAGGGCTCCCAAGAGACCCAGTACTTC
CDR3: CASREGSQETQYF

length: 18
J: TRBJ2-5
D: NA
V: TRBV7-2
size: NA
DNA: TGTGCCAGCAGCTTACCTCCTCCGGGCCCCGGGGGCCAAGAGACCCAGTACTTC
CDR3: CASSLPPPGPGGQETQYF

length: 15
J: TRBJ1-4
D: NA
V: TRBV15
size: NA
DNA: TGTGCCACCAGCAACCCGACAGAGCGTAATGAAAAACTGTTTTTT
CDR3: CATSNPTERNEKLFF

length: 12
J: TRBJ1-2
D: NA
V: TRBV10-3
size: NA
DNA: TGTGCCATCTCCCAGGGAAGCTATGGCTACACCTTC
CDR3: CAISQGSYGYTF

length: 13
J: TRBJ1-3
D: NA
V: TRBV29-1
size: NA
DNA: TGCAGCGTTGCGGCGGGGGCCGCGTACACCATATATTTT
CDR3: CSVAAGAAYTIYF

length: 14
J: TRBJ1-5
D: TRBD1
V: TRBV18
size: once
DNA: TGTGCCAGCTCACCAGGGACAGGCAATCAGCCCCAGCATTTT
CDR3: CASSPGTGNQPQHF

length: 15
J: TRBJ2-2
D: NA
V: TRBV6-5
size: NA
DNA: TGTGCCAGCAGTTATCTGGGGGCGGGCACCGGGGAGCTGTTTTTT
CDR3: CASSYLGAGTGELFF

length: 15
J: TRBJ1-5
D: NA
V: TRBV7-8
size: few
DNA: TGTGCCAGCAGCCCACGATGGCGGGACAATCAGCCCCAGCATTTT
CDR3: CASSPRWRDNQPQHF

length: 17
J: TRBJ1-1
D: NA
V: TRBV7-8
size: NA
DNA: TGTGCCAGCAGCTTAGTTCCATCCGCAGGGCGTAACACTGAAGCTTTCTTT
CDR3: CASSLVPSAGRNTEAFF

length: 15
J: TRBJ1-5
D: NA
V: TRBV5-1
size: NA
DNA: TGCGCCAGCAGCCCCCAGGGTCTAAGCAATCAGCCCCAGCATTTT
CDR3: CASSPQGLSNQPQHF

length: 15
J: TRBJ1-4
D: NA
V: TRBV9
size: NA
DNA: TGTGCCAGCAGCGCGCCGACAGGAGCAACTGAAAAACTGTTTTTT
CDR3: CASSAPTGATEKLFF

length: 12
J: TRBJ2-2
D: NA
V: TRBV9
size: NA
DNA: TGTGCCAGCAGCGTATTATCGGGGGAGCTGTTTTTT
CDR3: CASSVLSGELFF

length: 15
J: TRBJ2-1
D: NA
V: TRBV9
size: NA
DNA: TGTGCCAGCAGCGTTGAGGGGGACCTCTCCAATGAGCAGTTCTTC
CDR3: CASSVEGDLSNEQFF

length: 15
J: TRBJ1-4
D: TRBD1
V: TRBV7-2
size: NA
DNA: TGTGCCAGCAGCTCACAGACAGGGCCTAATGAAAAACTGTTTTTT
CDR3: CASSSQTGPNEKLFF

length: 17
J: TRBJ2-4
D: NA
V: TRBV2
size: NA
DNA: TGTGCCAGCAGCGGCCCTCTCGACAGGATTATTGGAAACATTCAGTACTTC
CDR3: CASSGPLDRIIGNIQYF

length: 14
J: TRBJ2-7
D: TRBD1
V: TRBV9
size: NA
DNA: TGTGCCAGCAGCCCCGCGGACAGGTTTGGCGAGCAGTACTTC
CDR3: CASSPADRFGEQYF

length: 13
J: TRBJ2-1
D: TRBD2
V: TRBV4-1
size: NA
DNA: TGCGCCAGCGCGGGACTACTTGGCGATGAGCAGTTCTTC
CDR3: CASAGLLGDEQFF

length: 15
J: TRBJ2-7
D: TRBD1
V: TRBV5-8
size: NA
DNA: TGTGCCAGCAGCCAGATAAGACAGGGAACCTACGAGCAGTACTTC
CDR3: CASSQIRQGTYEQYF

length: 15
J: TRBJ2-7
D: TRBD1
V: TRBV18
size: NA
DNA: TGTGCCAGCTCACTCTCGGGACAGGGCACCTACGAGCAGTACTTC
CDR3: CASSLSGQGTYEQYF

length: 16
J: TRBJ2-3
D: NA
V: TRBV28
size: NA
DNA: TGTGCCAGCAGTCGCGCCACGGGAGACTCCACAGATACGCAGTATTTT
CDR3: CASSRATGDSTDTQYF

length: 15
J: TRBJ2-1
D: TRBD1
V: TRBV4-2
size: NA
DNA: TGTGCCAGCAGCCAAGATTCACAGGGGGCGAATGAGCAGTTCTTC
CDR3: CASSQDSQGANEQFF

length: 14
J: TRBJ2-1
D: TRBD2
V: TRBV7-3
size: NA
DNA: TGTGCCAGCAGCTTATTAGCGGGAGGAGGTGAGCAGTTCTTC
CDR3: CASSLLAGGGEQFF

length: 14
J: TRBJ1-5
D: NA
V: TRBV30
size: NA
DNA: TGTGCCTGGAGTGCCACAGGGAAGAATCAGCCCCAGCATTTT
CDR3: CAWSATGKNQPQHF

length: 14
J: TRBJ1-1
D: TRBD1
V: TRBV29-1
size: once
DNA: TGCAGCGTGCATGACAGGGCCAGGGGCACTGAAGCTTTCTTT
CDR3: CSVHDRARGTEAFF

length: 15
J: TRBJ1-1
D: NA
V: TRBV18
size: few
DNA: TGTGCCAGCTCACCACTACTACAGGGGAACACTGAAGCTTTCTTT
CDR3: CASSPLLQGNTEAFF

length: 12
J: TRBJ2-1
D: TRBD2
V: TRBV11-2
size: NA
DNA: TGTGCCAGCAGCCGGGGGGTGAATGAGCAGTTCTTC
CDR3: CASSRGVNEQFF

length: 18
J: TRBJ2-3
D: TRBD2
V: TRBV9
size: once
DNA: TGTGCCAGCAGCGTAGGACTAGCGGGAGGGCCCTGGCCGGATACGCAGTATTTT
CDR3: CASSVGLAGGPWPDTQYF